These 14 T cell receptor beta chains share one sample of origin, sequenced in a study of T cells after yellow fever vaccination. Using its own MiXCR run on the 5' RACE reads, TCRdb lists one record per CDR3 protein. The sample gives about 260,000 distinct CDR3 sequences, 10% to 15% of which show up once; about 0.51% is in the top ten. The sample in question was CD4+ T cells sorted from PBMCs, obtained 45 days after the yellow fever booster vaccination. These receptors all stem from a man aged 25-40 years who received the YFV17D yellow fever vaccine.

This clonotype was picked up a small number of times. The chain employs TRBV9 and TRBJ2-3, with no clear D. The V end lost 4 bases, the J end lost 5 bases, and 17 bases lay between the germline ends. Germline CDR1 SGDLS, CDR2 YYNGEE. The CDR3 runs 15 residues. The CDR3 sequence: CASSIPRAGLDTQYF. The CDR3, as DNA: TGTGCCAGCAGCATTCCTCGTGCTGGATTAGATACGCAGTATTTT.

The V call is TRBV6-6, the J call TRBJ1-5; perhaps TRBD1 as D (5 bases). This CDR3 spans 12 amino acids. The V gene lost 6 bases and the J gene lost 4 bases, with 7 bases spanning the gap. Per the germline V gene, CDR1 is MNHNY and CDR2 is SVGAGI (reference sequence). CDR3 region: CASRGENQPQHF. The CDR3 nucleotides read TGTGCCAGCAGAGGGGAGAATCAGCCCCAGCATTTT.

The chain uses TRBV3-1 and TRBJ2-7, with 7 bases lining up with TRBD1. CDR1 is LGHDT, CDR2 YNNKEL, per germline (reference sequence). CDR3 length: 15 residues. J lost 2 bases, V lost 3 bases, and 7 bases had no gene match. The chain's CDR3 is CASSQAWTGAYEQYF. CDR3 DNA sequence: TGTGCCAGCAGCCAGGCTTGGACAGGAGCCTACGAGCAGTACTTC.

J is TRBJ2-7 and V is TRBV12-3 or TRBV12-4, with D possibly matching TRBD1 (5 bases). V was cut by 7 bases and J by 3 bases, with 13 bases left in between. CDR3 length equals 13 residues. The CDR3 DNA sequence: TGTGCCAGCACCTATCAAGGGGACTACGAGCAGTACTTC. Amino acid sequence: CASTYQGDYEQYF.

In its sample, this clonotype was seen many times. The chain couples TRBV20-1 to TRBJ2-3; tentatively, D is TRBD2 (6 bases). V dropped 6 bases and J dropped 4 bases, with 14 bases sitting between them. This CDR3 comprises 13 residues. CDR1 is DFQATT and CDR2 is SNEGSKA in the germline V gene (reference sequence). CDR3 amino acids: CSAGTHNPDTQYF. CDR3 in DNA: TGCAGTGCCGGGACTCATAACCCAGATACGCAGTATTTT.

V and J are TRBV5-1 and TRBJ2-3; D possibly corresponds to TRBD2 (6 bases). V lost 4 bases and J 3 bases, leaving 18 bases between the germline ends. Germline-derived CDR1 and CDR2 are SGHRS and YFSETQ. CDR3 size: 16 residues. CDR3 nucleotide sequence: TGCGCCAGCAGCCCGGGCGGGAAGGTTCGTACAGATACGCAGTATTTT. It translates to CASSPGGKVRTDTQYF. The whole variable domain, filled in from reference TRBV5-1 and TRBJ2-3, reads KAGVTQTPRYLIKTRGQQVTLSCSPISGHRSVSWYQQTPGQGLQFLFEYFSETQRNKGNFPGRFSGRQFSNSRSEMNVSTLELGDSALYLCASSPGGKVRTDTQYFGPGTRLTVL.

The table lists this clonotype with many counts. The chain joins TRBV6-6 to TRBJ2-3; D remains ambiguous. The CDR3 is 11 amino acids. With 8 bases removed from V and 2 bases from J, the gap between germline ends came to 5 bases. Germline V gene data show CDR1 as MNHNY and CDR2 as SVGAGI (reference sequence). The CDR3 region has the DNA TGTGCCAGCGGATCCACAGATACGCAGTATTTT. This encodes CASGSTDTQYF.

This clonotype was picked up a small number of times. J is TRBJ1-5 and V is TRBV18; a possible D gene is TRBD1 (5 bases). The V end lost 2 bases, the J end lost 0 bases, and 8 bases lay between the germline ends. Germline-derived CDR1 and CDR2 are KGHSH and LQKENI. This CDR3 contains 15 residues. The CDR3 DNA follows: TGTGCCAGCTCACCAGGGCAGGGTAGCAATCAGCCCCAGCATTTT. Amino acid sequence: CASSPGQGSNQPQHF.

There are a few counts of this clonotype. The chain uses TRBV4-3 and TRBJ2-1; TRBD2 is a possible D gene (6 bases). Germline loops: CDR1 LGHNA, CDR2 YSLEER. With 5 bases removed from V and 0 bases from J, the gap between germline ends came to 8 bases. The CDR3 has 14 residues. CDR3 loop: CASSTSPSYNEQFF. The CDR3 nucleotides are TGCGCCAGCAGCACTAGCCCCTCCTACAATGAGCAGTTCTTC.

V and J are TRBV20-1 and TRBJ2-2; 11 bases line up with TRBD2. The ends lost 3 bases at V and 4 bases at J; junction bases unmatched: 7. The germline V gene has CDR1 DFQATT and CDR2 SNEGSKA (reference sequence). This CDR3 has 16 residues. The CDR3 reads CSASTRTSGSTGELFF. CDR3 bases: TGCAGTGCTAGCACCAGGACTAGCGGGTCCACCGGGGAGCTGTTTTTT.

J is TRBJ2-5 and V is TRBV7-2; D tentatively reads TRBD1 or TRBD2 (5 bases each). The CDR3 contains 14 residues. The V gene's germline CDR1 is SGHTA and CDR2 FQGNSA. V lost 7 bases, J lost 2 bases, and 14 bases lay in between. The DNA for the CDR3 is TGTGCCAGCAATGACTACAGGACACAAGAGACCCAGTACTTC. Translated, it gives CASNDYRTQETQYF.

This clonotype came up a few times. CDR3 DNA sequence: TGTGCCAGCAGCCAACAACAGGGTTCCACTGAAGCTTTCTTT. Its protein is CASSQQQGSTEAFF. J is TRBJ1-1 and V is TRBV7-9, with D possibly TRBD1 on 6 matching bases. The germline V gene has CDR1 SEHNR and CDR2 FQNEAQ (reference sequence). This CDR3 is 14 amino acids long. Trimming took 5 bases from V and 4 from J, leaving 14 bases between them.

A few counts support this clonotype. The chain carries TRBV12-3 or TRBV12-4 and TRBJ2-1, with 10 bases lining up with TRBD2. The CDR3 is made up of 16 amino acids. J gave up 10 bases and V 3 bases, and 12 bases lay outside the gene matches. CDR3 loop: CASSFSLAGDWKEQFF. In nucleotides, the CDR3 is TGTGCCAGCAGTTTCAGCCTAGCGGGGGACTGGAAGGAGCAGTTCTTC.

A remark on this clonotype: One base away lies a much larger clone, so this may be a sequencing read error. V usage is TRBV7-2 and J usage is TRBJ2-1; 12 bases align to TRBD2. The length of the CDR3 is 17 residues. The germline CDR1 and CDR2 sequences are SGHTA and FQGNSA. CDR3 protein: CASSLGSLAGGYNQQFF. CDR3 sequence (DNA): TGTGCCAGCAGCTTAGGTTCCCTAGCGGGAGGGTACAATCAGCAGTTCTTC.